The 25 T cell receptor beta chains below come from one sample, sequenced in a study of shared clonotypes between healthy human individuals. Generated by immunoSEQ multiplex PCR, the TCRdb table keeps only in-frame clones and is missing some. The sample yields approximately 2,000,000 clones, around 90% seen once. Sequenced input: naive CD4+ T cells from PBMCs. Subset defined: CD45RA+ positively selected. The receptors derive from a man aged 18-30 years in good health. Some clones in this sample may be carry-over from other donors' samples.

This clone was recorded once. The chain recombines TRBV9 with TRBJ2-1; D call uncertain. The CDR3 is 14 amino acids. Germline-derived CDR1 and CDR2 are SGDLS and YYNGEE. Trimming removed 6 bases at V and 7 bases at J, with 17 bases between. The CDR3 here is CASTIQPEVNEQFF. CDR3 coding DNA: TGTGCCAGCACCATCCAACCGGAAGTTAATGAGCAGTTCTTC.

The rearrangement links TRBV9 to TRBJ1-4; the D gene is possibly TRBD1 (6 bases). The CDR3 totals 15 residues. Germline CDR1 and CDR2: SGDLS and YYNGEE. V lost 2 bases to trimming and J lost 1 base, with 9 bases between them. The CDR3 sequence is CASSVQGLTNEKLFF. As DNA, the CDR3 is TGTGCCAGCAGCGTGCAGGGGCTAACTAATGAAAAACTGTTTTTT. Full variable domain (missing parts from reference TRBV9 and TRBJ1-4): DSGVTQTPKHLITATGQRVTLRCSPRSGDLSVYWYQQSLDQGLQFLIQYYNGEERAKGNILERFSAQQFPDLHSELNLSSLELGDSALYFCASSVQGLTNEKLFFGSGTQLSVL.

V gene TRBV10-3 combines with J gene TRBJ1-3, with 9 bases lining up with TRBD1. CDR3 size: 16 residues. Germline CDR1 reads ENHRY; CDR2 reads SYGVKD. V shed 6 bases, J shed 0 bases, and the junction held 6 bases outside the gene matches. CDR3 sequence: CAIRGTGQFSGNTIYF. The CDR3 nucleotides read TGTGCCATCAGGGGGACAGGGCAATTCTCTGGAAACACCATATATTTT.

The chain combines TRBV2 with TRBJ2-1; 8 bases fit TRBD2. This CDR3 spans 15 amino acids. Germline assignment: CDR1 SNHLY and CDR2 FYNNEI. V shed 6 bases, J shed 6 bases, and the junction held 10 bases outside the gene matches. The CDR3 DNA reads TGTGCCAGCAGCAACGAGCGGGGGACGAGCAATGAGCAGTTCTTC. Amino acid sequence: CASSNERGTSNEQFF.

The rearrangement joins TRBV7-6 to TRBJ2-3; D remains unclear. Germline V CDR1 and CDR2: SGHVS, FNYEAQ. V was trimmed by 3 bases and J by 4 bases, leaving 5 bases between them. This CDR3 contains 12 residues. The CDR3 DNA reads as TGTGCCAGCAGCTTTGTGTCAGATACGCAGTATTTT. Protein: CASSFVSDTQYF.

This chain joins TRBV4-1 and TRBJ2-2; D gene uncertain. The CDR3 spans 14 residues. With 2 bases removed from V and 1 base from J, the gap between germline ends came to 5 bases. Germline assignment: CDR1 MGHRA and CDR2 YSYEKL. CDR3 in DNA: TGCGCCAGCAGCCAATTTAAGAACACCGGGGAGCTGTTTTTT. Its protein product is CASSQFKNTGELFF.

This clone was counted a few times. The chain combines TRBV6-5 with TRBJ1-1, with 8 bases matching TRBD1. The CDR3 spans 12 residues. Trimming cost V 5 bases and J 6 bases; bases outside gene matches: 2. The germline V gene encodes CDR1 MNHEY and CDR2 SVGAGI. The CDR3 DNA reads as TGTGCCAGCAGTCAACAGGGGGCTGAAGCTTTCTTT. It is translated as CASSQQGAEAFF.

The rearrangement joins TRBV9 to TRBJ1-2; D is unresolved. Germline loops: CDR1 SGDLS, CDR2 YYNGEE. Trimming left V 0 bases short and J 7 bases short, with 13 bases between. The CDR3 is 14 residues long. CDR3 nucleotides: TGTGCCAGCAGCGTAGACGGGCGAGAGGCTGGCTACACCTTC. As protein: CASSVDGREAGYTF.

The genes are TRBV9 and TRBJ2-5, with 8 positions matching TRBD2. Germline V lookup: CDR1 SGDLS, CDR2 YYNGEE. V trimming: 0 bases; J trimming: 5 bases; junction bases outside the gene matches: 9. The CDR3 has 16 amino acids. The CDR3 is CASSVAIAGFGETQYF. CDR3 sequence (DNA): TGTGCCAGCAGCGTAGCTATAGCGGGATTCGGGGAGACCCAGTACTTC.

In regard to this clone: The identical CDR3 is also encoded by other nucleotide sequences in the sample. The chain employs TRBV6-6 and TRBJ2-1; D uncertain. V lost 5 bases, J lost 8 bases, and 7 bases lay in between. This CDR3 is 11 amino acids long. The germline V gene encodes CDR1 MNHNY and CDR2 SVGAGI (reference sequence). For the CDR3, the DNA is TGTGCCAGCAGTCCCCGGGATGAGCAGTTCTTC. It translates to CASSPRDEQFF.

Remarks on this clone: The sample contains more than one DNA sequence encoding this CDR3. The genes are TRBV30 and TRBJ2-7, with 10 nucleotides matching TRBD2. V was clipped by 4 bases and J by 3 bases; unmatched bases: 0. The germline gives CDR1 GTSNPN, CDR2 SVGIG (reference sequence). This CDR3 spans 12 amino acids. CDR3 loop: CAWTSGSYEQYF. CDR3 in DNA: TGTGCCTGGACTAGCGGGAGCTACGAGCAGTACTTC.

This clone was recorded a few times. Within the sample, other DNA sequences also encode this same CDR3. The rearrangement joins TRBV30 to TRBJ1-2; D is unresolved. The germline gives CDR1 GTSNPN, CDR2 SVGIG (reference sequence). The CDR3 has 12 amino acids. Trimming stripped 0 bases from V and 7 bases from J, with 9 bases between. The CDR3 protein is CAWSVPLGGYTF. DNA of the CDR3: TGTGCCTGGAGTGTCCCCCTTGGTGGCTACACCTTC.

This clone has a handful of counts. The chain employs TRBV30 and TRBJ1-5; 7 bases map to TRBD1. The V and J ends lost 5 bases and 7 bases, in that order; junction bases with no gene match: 8. CDR1 GTSNPN and CDR2 SVGIG come from the germline V gene (reference sequence). This CDR3 is built from 13 residues. DNA of the CDR3: TGTGCCTGGGGCAGACAGGGAAGACAGCCCCAGCATTTT. Its translation: CAWGRQGRQPQHF.

The CDR3 bases are TGTGCCAGCAGCTTAGATCGTTGGGGGCAGGGGTACTATGGCTACACCTTC. Amino acids: CASSLDRWGQGYYGYTF. The V and J genes are TRBV7-9 and TRBJ1-2; D is possibly TRBD1 (6 bases). This CDR3 has 17 amino acids. CDR1 and CDR2 from the germline V gene are SEHNR and FQNEAQ (reference sequence). Trimming took 1 base from V and 3 from J, leaving 18 bases between them. Together with reference TRBV7-9 and TRBJ1-2, the CDR3 gives the full variable domain: DTGVSQNPRHKITKRGQNVTFRCDPISEHNRLYWYRQTLGQGPEFLTYFQNEAQLEKSRLLSDRFSAERPKGSFSTLEIQRTEQGDSAMYLCASSLDRWGQGYYGYTFGSGTRLTVV.

This chain uses TRBV10-1 with TRBJ2-1, with TRBD2 matching over 11 bases. Unmatched junction bases numbered 4, after V lost 5 bases and J lost 4 bases. The germline V gene has CDR1 WNHNN and CDR2 SYGVQD (reference sequence). The CDR3 is 15 amino acids. CDR3 in DNA: TGCGCCAGCAGTTCCACTAGCGGGAGTTACAATGAGCAGTTCTTC. This sequence encodes CASSSTSGSYNEQFF.

DNA of the CDR3: TGTGCCAGCTCACCAGGTCGGGGGCCCACAGATACGCAGTATTTT. The encoded protein is CASSPGRGPTDTQYF. This chain links TRBV18 with TRBJ2-3; D possibly uses TRBD1 or TRBD2 (6 bases each). The CDR3 contains 15 residues. Germline V CDR1 and CDR2: KGHSH, LQKENI. V was cut by 2 bases and J by 2 bases, with 11 bases left in between.

This chain uses TRBV6-1 with TRBJ2-1; TRBD2 agrees at 14 bases. The trim removed 5 bases at V and 7 bases at J, leaving 4 bases unmatched. CDR1 is MNHNS and CDR2 is SASEGT in the germline V gene. CDR3 length: 15 amino acids. The chain's CDR3 is CASSQGLAGENEQFF. Written as DNA, the CDR3 is TGTGCCAGCAGTCAGGGACTAGCGGGAGAGAATGAGCAGTTCTTC.

The chain combines TRBV6-1 with TRBJ2-2, with D tentatively TRBD1 (5 bases). The germline V gene encodes CDR1 MNHNS and CDR2 SASEGT. This CDR3 is 11 amino acids long. V shed 5 bases and J shed 8 bases, with 6 bases lying between them. The CDR3 nucleotides read TGTGCCAGCAGTCAGGGTGGGGAGCTGTTTTTT. Amino acid sequence: CASSQGGELFF.

CDR3: CASSITGFEDGQYF. CDR3 sequence (DNA): TGTGCCAGCTCCATCACTGGCTTCGAAGACGGGCAGTACTTC. The chain couples TRBV28 to TRBJ2-7; unclear D gene. Trimming cost V 8 bases and J 9 bases, with 23 bases left between them. This CDR3 comprises 14 residues. Germline V gene sequence: CDR1 MDHEN, CDR2 SYDVKM.

The chain joins TRBV28 to TRBJ1-2; D unclear. The CDR3 is 12 amino acids. The germline gives CDR1 MDHEN, CDR2 SYDVKM. The V end was cut by 6 bases, the J end by 4 bases, with 9 bases between. This CDR3 is CASRSPAYGYTF. CDR3 nucleotide sequence: TGTGCCAGCAGGTCCCCGGCCTATGGCTACACCTTC.

The V gene is TRBV28, the J gene TRBJ1-1; D unclear. This CDR3 region has 12 residues. Trimming stripped 7 bases from V and 4 bases from J, with 10 bases between. CDR1 and CDR2 (germline): MDHEN, SYDVKM. CDR3: CASMGRFTEAFF. In nucleotides, the CDR3 is TGTGCCAGCATGGGGAGATTCACTGAAGCTTTCTTT. Drawing the rest from reference TRBV28 and TRBJ1-1, the complete variable domain is DVKVTQSSRYLVKRTGEKVFLECVQDMDHENMFWYRQDPGLGLRLIYFSYDVKMKEKGDIPEGYSVSREKKERFSLILESASTNQTSMYLCASMGRFTEAFFGQGTRLTVV.

The chain couples TRBV5-1 to TRBJ2-3; weak D call: TRBD2 (6 bases). V gave up 2 bases and J gave up 3 bases, with 13 bases separating them. The germline gives CDR1 SGHRS, CDR2 YFSETQ. This CDR3 is 15 amino acids long. The CDR3 nucleotides are TGCGCCAGCAGCTTCGGCCCGGAGGGGACAGATACGCAGTATTTT. Translation gives CASSFGPEGTDTQYF.

The rearrangement joins TRBV7-9 to TRBJ2-3; TRBD2 matches 9 bases. The CDR3 runs to 14 residues. V lost 5 bases and J lost 5; bases outside the gene matches: 5. Germline V gene sequence: CDR1 SEHNR, CDR2 FQNEAQ (reference sequence). In DNA, the CDR3 is TGTGCCAGCAGCCTTAGCGGGAGAATAGATACGCAGTATTTT. It codes for CASSLSGRIDTQYF.

This sequence joins TRBV14 and TRBJ2-7; 10 bases are shared with TRBD2. The ends lost 5 bases at V and 6 bases at J; junction bases unmatched: 4. Germline V gene data show CDR1 as SGHDN and CDR2 as FVKESK. The CDR3 spans 13 residues. CDR3 in amino acids: CASSSRLAGEQYF. The DNA of the CDR3 is TGTGCCAGCAGCTCGCGACTAGCGGGCGAGCAGTACTTC.

CDR3 amino acids: CASMGAWETQYF. The CDR3 bases are TGCGCCAGCATGGGGGCTTGGGAGACCCAGTACTTC. V and J are TRBV10-2 and TRBJ2-5; a weak D match, TRBD1 (6 bases). CDR3 length: 12 residues. V lost 7 bases and J 5 bases, leaving 11 bases between the germline ends. Germline V lookup: CDR1 WSHSY, CDR2 SAAADI.